The 19 T cell receptor beta chains below come from one sample, sequenced in a study of cytomegalovirus exposure and HLA in healthy donors. Use of 60 Vbeta and 13 Jbeta primers characterized the PCR. Profiled with immunoSEQ multiplex PCR; TCRdb holds only in-frame clones, not every one. The table has roughly 71,000 clones, 65% to 70% seen once; the top ten hold 20% to 25%. Sequenced input: PBMCs. These receptors originate from a man aged 35 to 55 in good health and CMV-seropositive.

The chain uses TRBV7-9 and TRBJ1-2; 7 bases agree with TRBD1. V lost 3 bases, J lost 0 bases, and 1 base stayed unmatched. This CDR3 region has 14 residues. Germline V lookup: CDR1 SEHNR, CDR2 FQNEAQ (reference sequence). In nucleotides, the CDR3 is TGTGCCAGCAGCTTTACAGGGGCTAACTATGGCTACACCTTC. Its protein is CASSFTGANYGYTF.

This clone has a handful of counts. The chain recombines TRBV5-1 with TRBJ2-5; 7 bases align to TRBD1. V was pared by 4 bases and J by 4 bases, with 10 bases of the junction left unmatched. This CDR3 has 15 residues. CDR1 and CDR2 (germline): SGHRS, YFSETQ. CDR3 region: CASSSGTAVGETQYF. CDR3 coding DNA: TGCGCCAGCAGCAGTGGGACAGCGGTAGGAGAGACCCAGTACTTC. Filled out from reference TRBV5-1 and TRBJ2-5, the complete variable domain reads KAGVTQTPRYLIKTRGQQVTLSCSPISGHRSVSWYQQTPGQGLQFLFEYFSETQRNKGNFPGRFSGRQFSNSRSEMNVSTLELGDSALYLCASSSGTAVGETQYFGPGTRLLVL.

This clone has just one count. The chain recombines TRBV7-6 with TRBJ2-7, with TRBD2 identical over 14 bases. CDR1 and CDR2 from the germline V gene are SGHVS and FNYEAQ. V was pared by 5 bases and J by 4 bases, with 10 bases of the junction left unmatched. The CDR3 contains 17 residues. The CDR3 region has the DNA TGTGCCAGCAGCCCACGGACTAGCGGGGGGAGGGTGTACGAGCAGTACTTC. The encoded protein is CASSPRTSGGRVYEQYF.

This clone was seen more than once but under ten times. The rearrangement links TRBV9 to TRBJ2-1, with TRBD2 matching over 9 bases. Germline loops: CDR1 SGDLS, CDR2 YYNGEE. J lost 2 bases, V lost 6 bases, and 15 bases had no gene match. The CDR3 contains 18 residues. The CDR3 sequence is CASTLGERGVGAYNEQFF. For the CDR3, the DNA is TGTGCCAGCACCCTTGGGGAGCGGGGGGTTGGTGCCTACAATGAGCAGTTCTTC.

The CDR3 region has the DNA TGTGCCAGCAGCTTATGGGGAGGGAATGAGCAGTTCTTC. Translating gives CASSLWGGNEQFF. The chain couples TRBV7-2 to TRBJ2-1; TRBD2 aligns across 7 bases. The V gene end was trimmed by 2 bases and the J gene end by 7 bases; junction bases not matched to a gene: 2. The germline gives CDR1 SGHTA, CDR2 FQGNSA. The CDR3 runs to 13 residues.

The chain couples TRBV30 to TRBJ2-3; 7 bases are shared with TRBD1. Per germline, CDR1 GTSNPN and CDR2 SVGIG (reference sequence). The CDR3 runs to 14 residues. V was clipped by 1 base and J by 2 bases; unmatched bases: 3. The CDR3 DNA reads TGTGCCTGGAGTGGGGGACAGATCACAGATACGCAGTATTTT. Its protein product is CAWSGGQITDTQYF.

The chain employs TRBV30 and TRBJ1-6; tentatively, D is TRBD1 (6 bases). V lost 6 bases and J lost 7, with 13 bases in between. The germline CDR1 and CDR2 sequences are GTSNPN and SVGIG (reference sequence). The CDR3 loop spans 13 amino acids. Here the CDR3 reads CACTGQINSPLHF. CDR3 coding DNA: TGTGCCTGTACTGGACAGATCAATTCACCCCTCCACTTT.

This clone came up a few times. Written as DNA, the CDR3 is TGTGCCAGCAGCCGTCTAGCGGGGGGTACCTACAATGAGCAGTTCTTC. Translated, it gives CASSRLAGGTYNEQFF. J is TRBJ2-1 and V is TRBV11-2; 11 nucleotides match TRBD2. This CDR3 is built from 16 residues. V lost 5 bases, J lost 2 bases, and 5 bases stayed unmatched. Germline lookup yields CDR1 SGHAT and CDR2 FQNNGV.

The V call is TRBV7-8, the J call TRBJ2-1, with TRBD2 matching over 7 bases. The V gene's germline CDR1 is SGHVS and CDR2 FQNEAQ. The junction had 3 bases not matched to a gene; V was cut back by 3 bases and J by 7 bases. The CDR3 totals 13 residues. The CDR3 region has the DNA TGTGCCAGCAGCTTCACGCGGGGGAATGAGCAGTTCTTC. This encodes CASSFTRGNEQFF. Full variable domain (remainder filled in from reference TRBV7-8 and TRBJ2-1): GAGVSQSPRYKVAKRGQDVALRCDPISGHVSLFWYQQALGQGPEFLTYFQNEAQLDKSGLPSDRFFAERPEGSVSTLKIQRTQQEDSAVYLCASSFTRGNEQFFGPGTRLTVL.

The V gene is TRBV30, the J gene TRBJ1-4; 8 nucleotides agree with TRBD1. V gave up 8 bases and J gave up 3 bases; unmatched junction bases: 11. This CDR3 has 15 residues. In germline, CDR1 is GTSNPN, CDR2 SVGIG (reference sequence). CDR3 in amino acids: CAGSRGRGANEKLFF. The DNA for the CDR3 is TGTGCCGGCTCCAGGGGGCGCGGGGCTAATGAAAAACTGTTTTTT.

The CDR3 here is CASSPRGDYNSPLHF. In DNA, the CDR3 is TGTGCCAGCAGCCCCAGGGGGGACTATAATTCACCCCTCCACTTT. This rearrangement joins TRBV9 to TRBJ1-6, with 7 nucleotides matching TRBD1. CDR3 length: 15 amino acids. J gave up 3 bases and V 4 bases, and 4 bases lay outside the gene matches. Germline CDR1 reads SGDLS; CDR2 reads YYNGEE.

This clone turned up a few times. The rearrangement links TRBV5-1 to TRBJ2-6; D may be TRBD1 (6 bases). Germline loops: CDR1 SGHRS, CDR2 YFSETQ. Between the trimmed V and J ends, which lost 1 base and 0 bases, there was a span of 8 bases. The CDR3 runs 16 residues. CDR3 amino acids: CASSLTGTSGANVLTF. The CDR3 region has the DNA TGCGCCAGCAGCTTGACAGGGACCTCTGGGGCCAACGTCCTGACTTTC.

The chain couples TRBV7-3 to TRBJ1-2; D gene uncertain. V lost 1 base, J lost 4 bases, and 19 bases lay in between. This CDR3 is 17 amino acids long. Germline CDR1 reads SGHTA; CDR2 reads FQGTGA. The CDR3 DNA reads TGTGCCAGCAGCTTAATGCCCCATACCGCACTTCCCTATGGCTACACCTTC. Protein sequence: CASSLMPHTALPYGYTF.

In its sample, this clone was seen a few times. The CDR3 sequence is CASSQEGQGYGYTF. CDR3 bases: TGCGCCAGCAGCCAAGAAGGGCAGGGATATGGCTACACCTTC. The chain carries TRBV4-3 and TRBJ1-2, with D possibly matching TRBD1 (5 bases). The CDR3 runs 14 residues. Germline values: CDR1 LGHNA, CDR2 YSLEER. Trimming stripped 0 bases from V and 5 bases from J, with 10 bases between.

This chain connects TRBV6-1 to TRBJ1-1; 9 nucleotides align to TRBD1. Per germline, CDR1 MNHNS and CDR2 SASEGT. The length of the CDR3 is 14 residues. Trimming removed 10 bases from V and 1 base from J; junction bases left unmatched: 7. CDR3 coding DNA: TGTGCCATTACAGGGGGCATATGGAACACTGAAGCTTTCTTT. Protein sequence: CAITGGIWNTEAFF.

This clone was observed a handful of times. V usage is TRBV9 and J usage is TRBJ2-7, with D unclear. The V gene's germline CDR1 is SGDLS and CDR2 YYNGEE. This CDR3 is 14 amino acids long. V was clipped by 4 bases and J by 1 base, with 12 bases between them. CDR3 in amino acids: CASSLRLLSYEQYF. CDR3 sequence (DNA): TGTGCCAGCAGCCTAAGACTTCTATCCTACGAGCAGTACTTC.

This clone was observed a handful of times. J is TRBJ2-7 and V is TRBV7-3; D call uncertain. The germline V gene has CDR1 SGHTA and CDR2 FQGTGA. This CDR3 has 14 residues. Deletions cut 3 bases from V and 2 bases from J, with 11 bases between. The CDR3 DNA follows: TGTGCCAGCAGCTTCGCCGGCGGCCCCTACGAGCAGTACTTC. Amino acid sequence: CASSFAGGPYEQYF.

The chain joins TRBV6-1 to TRBJ2-5; tentatively, D is TRBD2 (5 bases). The J call may be incorrect, as the DNA end agrees better with TRBJ2-7. CDR1 is MNHNS and CDR2 is SASEGT in the germline V gene. The CDR3 is made up of 15 amino acids. The CDR3 nucleotides read TGTGCCAGCAGTGAGGATCCGGGATATAGCTACGAGCAGTACTTC. As protein: CASSEDPGYSYEQYF.

The chain carries TRBV27 and TRBJ1-2, with TRBD1 matching over 9 bases. Germline trimming cut 4 bases from V and 4 bases from J; bases unmatched to any gene: 13. CDR1 MNHEY and CDR2 SMNVEV come from the germline V gene (reference sequence). This CDR3 has 17 amino acids. The CDR3 sequence is CASSSTYRGRAGYGYTF. The CDR3, as DNA: TGTGCCAGCAGTTCAACTTACAGGGGGCGAGCAGGCTATGGCTACACCTTC.